Detailed here is one T cell receptor beta chain. Authors' processing steps: Reference gene primer amplification gave nucleated cell count estimates. The assay was immunoSEQ multiplex PCR, and TCRdb's table has in-frame clones only and misses some. That table furnishes V, J and clone size, whereas the DNA furnished D and trimming. The table lists fewer than 250,000 clones, approximately 89% of them singletons. V was clipped by 6 bases and J by 2 bases, with 13 bases between them. Germline V CDR1 and CDR2: SQVTM, ANQGSEA. The CDR3 covers 13 residues. The data derive from a study of blood T cell repertoires in COVID-19. Looking at the study overall: Sample material is recorded as cDNA or gDNA derived from T cells, B-cell-depleted T cells, or PBMCs.

This sequence originates from a woman aged 60-75 years who had recovered from COVID-19. Material: peripheral blood. The rearrangement joins TRBV29-1 to TRBJ2-5; TRBD2 might be the D (5 bases). CDR3 loop: CSVLSAGQETQYF. For the CDR3, the DNA is TGCAGCGTCCTTAGCGCGGGTCAAGAGACCCAGTACTTC.